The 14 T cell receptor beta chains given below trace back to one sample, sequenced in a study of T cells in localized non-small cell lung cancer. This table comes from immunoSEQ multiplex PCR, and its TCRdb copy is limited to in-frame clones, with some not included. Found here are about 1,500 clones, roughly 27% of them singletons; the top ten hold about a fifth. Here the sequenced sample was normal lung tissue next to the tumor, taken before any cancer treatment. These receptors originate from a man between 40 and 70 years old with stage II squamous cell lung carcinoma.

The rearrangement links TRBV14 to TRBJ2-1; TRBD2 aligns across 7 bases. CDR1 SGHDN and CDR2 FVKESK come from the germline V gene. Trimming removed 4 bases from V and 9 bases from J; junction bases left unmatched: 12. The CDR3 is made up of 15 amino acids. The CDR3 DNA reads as TGTGCCAGCAGCCCTGGGACTACCACTCGGGGTGAGCAGTTCTTC. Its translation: CASSPGTTTRGEQFF.

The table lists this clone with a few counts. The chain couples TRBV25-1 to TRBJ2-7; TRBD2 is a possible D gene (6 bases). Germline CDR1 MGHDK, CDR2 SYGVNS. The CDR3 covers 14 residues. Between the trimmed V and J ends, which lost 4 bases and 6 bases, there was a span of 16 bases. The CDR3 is CASSVPGSGGEQYF. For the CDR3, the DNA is TGTGCCAGCAGTGTCCCGGGGTCCGGGGGCGAGCAGTACTTC.

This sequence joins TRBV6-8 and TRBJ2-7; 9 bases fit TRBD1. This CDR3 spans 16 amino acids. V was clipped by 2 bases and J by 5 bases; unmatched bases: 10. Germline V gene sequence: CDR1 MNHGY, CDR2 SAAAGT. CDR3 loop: CASSYRRGQGLHEQYF. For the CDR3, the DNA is TGTGCCAGCAGTTACCGGCGGGGACAGGGTCTTCACGAGCAGTACTTC.

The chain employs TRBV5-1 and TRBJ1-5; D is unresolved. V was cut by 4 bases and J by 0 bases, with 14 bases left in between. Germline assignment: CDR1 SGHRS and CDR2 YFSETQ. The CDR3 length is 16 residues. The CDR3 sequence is CASSTPRGDSNQPQHF. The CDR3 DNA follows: TGCGCCAGCAGCACGCCCCGGGGTGATAGCAATCAGCCCCAGCATTTT.

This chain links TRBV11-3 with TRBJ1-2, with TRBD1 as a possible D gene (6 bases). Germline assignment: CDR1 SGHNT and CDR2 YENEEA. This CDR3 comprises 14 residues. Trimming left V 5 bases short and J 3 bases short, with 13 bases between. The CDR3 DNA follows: TGTGCCAGCAGCGCCGGGGGGGGCTACTATGGCTACACCTTC. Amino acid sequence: CASSAGGGYYGYTF.

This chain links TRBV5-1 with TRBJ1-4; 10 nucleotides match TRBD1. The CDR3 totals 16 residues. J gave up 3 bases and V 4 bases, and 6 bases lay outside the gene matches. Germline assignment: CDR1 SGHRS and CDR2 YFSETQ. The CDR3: CASSEDRGLSNEKLFF. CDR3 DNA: TGCGCCAGCAGCGAAGACAGGGGGCTATCTAATGAAAAACTGTTTTTT.

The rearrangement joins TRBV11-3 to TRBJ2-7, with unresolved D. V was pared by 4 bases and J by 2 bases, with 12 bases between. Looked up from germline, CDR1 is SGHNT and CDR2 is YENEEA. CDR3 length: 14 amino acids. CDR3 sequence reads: CASSSSATPYEQYF. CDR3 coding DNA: TGTGCCAGCAGCTCGTCAGCTACTCCCTACGAGCAGTACTTC.

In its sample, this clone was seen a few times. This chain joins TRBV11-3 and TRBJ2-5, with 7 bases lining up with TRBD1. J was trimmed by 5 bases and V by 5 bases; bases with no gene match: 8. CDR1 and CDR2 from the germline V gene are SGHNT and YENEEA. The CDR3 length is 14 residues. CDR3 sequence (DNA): TGTGCCAGCAGCCTGGGACAGATGGAGGAGACCCAGTACTTC. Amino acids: CASSLGQMEETQYF.

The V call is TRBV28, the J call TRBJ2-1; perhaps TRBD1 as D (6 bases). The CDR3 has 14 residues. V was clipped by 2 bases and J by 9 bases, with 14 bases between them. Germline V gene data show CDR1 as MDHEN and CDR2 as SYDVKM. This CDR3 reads CASSLRQELAEQFF. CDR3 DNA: TGTGCCAGCAGTTTAAGACAGGAGCTGGCTGAGCAGTTCTTC.

This CDR3 is CASSLDLGQGGDEQYF. The DNA of the CDR3 is TGTGCCAGCAGCTTAGACCTGGGACAGGGGGGAGACGAGCAGTACTTC. The V call is TRBV11-3, the J call TRBJ2-7; TRBD1 agrees at 11 bases. The CDR3 sequence is 16 residues long. Germline V CDR1 and CDR2: SGHNT, YENEEA. Trimming at V came to 0 bases and at J to 5 bases, leaving 6 bases not matched to a gene.

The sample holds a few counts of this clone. This CDR3 reads CASSQVRGNTEAFF. In DNA, the CDR3 is TGTGCCAGCAGCCAAGTGCGGGGAAACACTGAAGCTTTCTTT. This rearrangement joins TRBV14 to TRBJ1-1; D unclear. The CDR3 spans 14 residues. Trimming shortened V by 1 base and J by 2 bases, and 8 bases separated the two germline ends. Germline-derived CDR1 and CDR2 are SGHDN and FVKESK.

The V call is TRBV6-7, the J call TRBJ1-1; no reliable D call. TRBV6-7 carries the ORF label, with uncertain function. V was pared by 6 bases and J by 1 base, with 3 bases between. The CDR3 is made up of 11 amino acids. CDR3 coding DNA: TGTGCCAGCAGGCAGAACACTGAAGCTTTCTTT. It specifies CASRQNTEAFF.

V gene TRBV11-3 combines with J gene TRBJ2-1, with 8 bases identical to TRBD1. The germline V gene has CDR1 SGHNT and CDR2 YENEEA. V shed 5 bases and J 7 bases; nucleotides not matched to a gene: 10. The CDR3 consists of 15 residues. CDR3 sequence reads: CASSPDRALRNEQFF. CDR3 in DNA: TGTGCCAGCAGCCCGGACAGGGCCCTCCGTAATGAGCAGTTCTTC.

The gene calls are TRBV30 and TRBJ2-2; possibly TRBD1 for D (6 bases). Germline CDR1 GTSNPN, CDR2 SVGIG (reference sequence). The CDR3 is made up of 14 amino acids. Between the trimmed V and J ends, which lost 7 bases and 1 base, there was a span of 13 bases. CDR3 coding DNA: TGTGCCTCCGGCCGCAGGGGGAACACCGGGGAGCTGTTTTTT. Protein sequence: CASGRRGNTGELFF.